Described below is a single T cell receptor (beta chain) sequence and its context. This receptor's antigen is unknown. Base qualities are not recorded, but no much larger clone differs from it by a single base. The germline ends are 9 bases apart after V is trimmed by 0 bases and J by 0 bases. The germline V gene sets CDR1 to MGHRA and CDR2 to YSYEKL. The CDR3 spans 16 residues, from the cysteine through the phenylalanine. Only the CDR3 DNA stays, 48 bases, in frame from base 1. The time point tag for this specimen amounts to: sample taken at primary tumor resection. Samples were obtained from 70 to 85 patients with early-stage, untreated non-small cell lung cancer from the lung TRACERx cohort. Whole RNA extracted from tumor and nontumor lung tissue, or from cryopreserved PBMC samples, was used for TCR sequencing without cell sorting. A patient was chosen for TCR sequencing only when enough RNA was available from at least two tumor regions.

This sample stems from a study of spatial heterogeneity in lung cancer (dated by TCRdb to the late 2010s). Regarding the research as a whole: Beta-chain transcripts were consistently detected in greater numbers than alpha-chain transcripts, which likely reflects a higher abundance of beta-chain transcripts. In the raw uncorrected reads, each unique combination of TCR and UMI appeared on average more than ten times. In non-small cell lung cancer, the study quantitatively compared TCR alpha and beta repertoires across several tumor regions, matched nontumor lung, and blood. Nonsynonymous mutation counts, determined by whole-exome sequencing of tumor tissue, were related to TCR repertoire features. Both alpha and beta chains were TCR-sequenced in samples taken at surgery, namely 220 tumor regions, 63 to 70 matched nontumor lung samples and around 53 PBMC samples. Overall study results and their limits: Additional single-cell paired TCR alpha and beta sequencing was considered necessary to confirm, at a functional level, the hypothesis that regional TCRs recognize regional mutations. Ubiquitous expanded tumor TCRs showed up in blood more often at tumor resection than at routine follow-up.

The library was prepared using 5' RACE. The reads were generated on a NextSeq 500. To allow correction of PCR and sequencing errors, the TCR library protocol tagged every TCR cDNA molecule with a unique molecular identifier. As for how the authors treated the data: Decombinator tools were used for TCR identification, UMI-based error correction and CDR3 extraction. Expanded TCRs were defined as those above a frequency of 2 per 1,000, corresponding to the top 1% of the tumor frequency distribution. Each repertoire was subsampled 100 times to 5,000 TCRs, after which Renyi diversity was computed with the R vegan package. CDR3 similarity networks were built from amino acid triplet string-kernel similarity, with CDR3s being connected when pairwise similarity was above 0.82. TCRdb reprocessing: public reads trimmed at Q25 with fastp, clones called with MiXCR, in-frame beta chains kept. Rows with one shared CDR3 protein collapse into an entry with the most common genes and DNA. None of the V and J calls come from the authors' own analysis; TCRdb made them. The table for this sample lists tens of thousands of distinct CDR3 sequences; about 12% of them were counted only once. The ten largest account for about 40% of the sample.

The origin of this receptor is a male donor with early-stage non-small cell lung cancer. The material was PBMCs, obtained at surgery. The rearranged segments are TRBV4-1 and TRBJ2-1; no D gene is confidently identified. In nucleotides, the sequence is TGCGCCAGCAGCCAAGAAATGGCTAGCTCCTACAATGAGCAGTTCTTC. It codes for CASSQEMASSYNEQFF.